This T cell receptor (beta chain) was sequenced during a study of T and B cells in COVID-19 patients. TRB was amplified from approximately 250-480 ng of blood genomic DNA. Germline loops: CDR1 LNHDA, CDR2 SQIVND (reference sequence). Unmatched junction bases numbered 5, after V lost 1 base and J lost 6 bases. The CDR3 totals 14 residues. Relative to its sample, this clonotype is medium-sized. Multiplex PCR with BIOMED2 TRB-A/B primer pools amplified TRB rearrangements. Via MiXCR, TCRdb re-called the multiplex PCR reads, giving one row per CDR3 protein. The sample includes over a thousand distinct CDR3 sequences, roughly 29% of them seen just once.

The rearrangement links TRBV19 to TRBJ2-5; the match to TRBD1 covers 7 bases. The clonotype comes from a human donor with active COVID-19. The sequenced material came from blood. CDR3 in DNA: TGTGCCAGTAGTATAGGGGGACAGACGAAGACCCAGTACTTC. Translated: CASSIGGQTKTQYF.